This paragraph reports one T cell receptor (beta chain). TCRdb keeps only in-frame clones here, not all; method: immunoSEQ multiplex PCR. The repertoire holds about 80,000 clones, with approximately 97% as singletons. This sample stems from a study of technical replicates of blood from a handful of donors. The sample consisted of T cells isolated from PBMCs. The receptor was derived from a human donor in good health.

The CDR3: CASSPDGTGVEKLFF. CDR3 bases: TGCGCCAGCAGCCCGGACGGGACAGGGGTGGAAAAACTGTTTTTT. The gene calls are TRBV5-1 and TRBJ1-4; 10 bases are shared with TRBD1. Germline V gene sequence: CDR1 SGHRS, CDR2 YFSETQ. V lost 4 bases to trimming and J lost 8 bases; unmatched junction nucleotides: 8. The CDR3 length is 15 residues.